The 4 T cell receptor beta chains below come from one sample, sequenced in a study of OX40 agonist ivuxolimab in advanced cancers. Sequenced by immunoSEQ multiplex PCR; TCRdb stores in-frame clones only, minus some. Of some 50,000 clones in the sample, around 91% are singletons; the top ten hold over 9.5%. The source was CD4+ or CD8+ T cells sorted from blood, collected in a trial of the OX40 agonist ivuxolimab. Every receptor here comes from an adult with an advanced solid tumor such as melanoma, head and neck, liver or kidney cancer.

As to this clone: A read error likely explains this, since a far larger clone differs by one base. Other DNA sequences in this sample translate to the same CDR3. The gene calls are TRBV6-7 and TRBJ2-7, with a weak D call TRBD1 (6 bases). TRBV6-7 is assigned to the ORF class and has an uncertain function. The V and J ends lost 3 bases and 5 bases respectively, with 8 bases between them. This CDR3 comprises 12 residues. DNA for the CDR3: TGTGCCAGCAGTTATAACAGGGACGAGCAGTACTTC. It specifies CASSYNRDEQYF.

V is TRBV28 and J is TRBJ2-2, with a weak D call TRBD1 (5 bases). V shed 4 bases and J shed 3 bases, with 12 bases lying between them. Germline V CDR1 and CDR2: MDHEN, SYDVKM. The CDR3 totals 15 residues. CDR3 DNA sequence: TGTGCCAGCAGTTCGGACGGCAGGGACACCGGGGAGCTGTTTTTT. It translates to CASSSDGRDTGELFF.

This clone was picked up one time. The chain joins TRBV7-9 to TRBJ1-3, with a possible D match to TRBD1 (6 bases). This CDR3 spans 15 amino acids. V was pared by 0 bases and J by 8 bases, with 14 bases between. CDR1 and CDR2 from the germline V gene are SEHNR and FQNEAQ (reference sequence). In nucleotides, the CDR3 is TGTGCCAGCAGCTTAGCCCAAGGGGGTCGAGACACCATATATTTT. Its translation is CASSLAQGGRDTIYF.

The CDR3 is CAISEGGNYGYTF. The CDR3, as DNA: TGTGCCATCAGCGAGGGGGGGAACTATGGCTACACCTTC. The chain uses TRBV10-3 and TRBJ1-2; D is perhaps TRBD1 (6 bases). CDR3 length: 13 amino acids. V lost 6 bases and J lost 2, with 10 bases in between. Germline loops: CDR1 ENHRY, CDR2 SYGVKD.